The source of this T cell receptor (beta chain) is a study of technical replicates of blood from several donors. Trimming took off 7 bases at V and 4 bases at J, with 11 bases between the two ends. The CDR3 totals 12 residues. CDR1 and CDR2 (germline): SGDLS, YYNGEE. This clone has more than one count but fewer than ten. The data were produced by immunoSEQ multiplex PCR, yet TCRdb's version contains in-frame clones alone and is incomplete. The sample shows fewer than 90,000 clones, over 75% of them seen only once. The sequenced material came from T cells isolated from PBMCs. This chain joins TRBV9 and TRBJ1-2; no definite D call. This clonotype was sampled from a human donor in good health. The CDR3 here is CASEGLGYGYTF. DNA for the CDR3: TGTGCCAGCGAGGGATTAGGCTATGGCTACACCTTC.